Listed here are 6 T cell receptor beta chains from one sample, sequenced in a study of cytomegalovirus exposure and HLA in healthy donors. With 60 Vbeta and 13 Jbeta primers, the PCR was carried out. The table came from immunoSEQ multiplex PCR; TCRdb's copy has only in-frame clones and leaves some out. The data contain roughly 160,000 clones, 80% to 90% of them singletons. Material: PBMCs. These receptors came from a man aged 18 to 30 in good health and CMV-seropositive.

This rearrangement joins TRBV7-2 to TRBJ2-3; 8 positions match TRBD1. The CDR3 covers 15 residues. V lost 1 base to trimming and J lost 5 bases; unmatched junction nucleotides: 5. Germline assignment: CDR1 SGHTA and CDR2 FQGNSA. CDR3 loop: CASSLGGQARDTQYF. The DNA of the CDR3 is TGTGCCAGCAGCTTAGGGGGACAGGCTAGAGATACGCAGTATTTT.

The chain has TRBV27 and TRBJ2-1; 7 nucleotides match TRBD1. CDR1 is MNHEY, CDR2 SMNVEV, per germline (reference sequence). This CDR3 has 15 amino acids. The junction had 8 bases not matched to a gene; V was cut back by 6 bases and J by 3 bases. CDR3 amino acids: CASRPLGTVYNEQFF. The CDR3 DNA reads TGTGCCAGCAGACCCCTAGGGACAGTCTACAATGAGCAGTTCTTC.

Concerning this clone itself: Because the CDR3 is missing its conserved closing phenylalanine or tryptophan, this is likely a read error. The DNA is left out, because the CDR3 cannot be placed on it with certainty; the CDR3 is given as TCRdb lists it. The chain carries TRBV6-5 and TRBJ2-3; TRBD2, the table's D call, lacks a check against the DNA. Both ends counted, the CDR3 spans 11 residues. From germline, CDR1 is MNHEY and CDR2 SVGAGI. The CDR3 is CASSSGSGTIV.

This clone has only one observation. The chain combines TRBV5-6 with TRBJ1-2; 7 bases agree with TRBD1. Germline V CDR1 and CDR2: SGHDT, YYEEEE. The CDR3 covers 15 residues. The V gene end was trimmed by 2 bases and the J gene end by 3 bases; junction bases not matched to a gene: 7. CDR3 region: CASSFGQVGDYGYTF. CDR3 DNA: TGTGCCAGCAGCTTCGGACAGGTTGGGGACTATGGCTACACCTTC.

V usage is TRBV10-3 and J usage is TRBJ1-5; 10 positions match TRBD1. The V and J ends lost 10 bases and 4 bases, in that order; junction bases with no gene match: 4. CDR1 and CDR2 from the germline V gene are ENHRY and SYGVKD. The CDR3 loop spans 13 amino acids. The CDR3 DNA reads as TGTGCCACCAGACAGGGGGCAAATCAGCCCCAGCATTTT. It codes for CATRQGANQPQHF.

V is TRBV14 and J is TRBJ2-7, with D maybe TRBD2 (5 bases). Germline V gene sequence: CDR1 SGHDN, CDR2 FVKESK. The V end was cut by 4 bases, the J end by 0 bases, with 19 bases between. The CDR3 covers 17 residues. The CDR3 protein is CASSPIRTGVSSYEQYF. DNA of the CDR3: TGTGCCAGCAGCCCAATCCGAACCGGGGTTAGCTCCTACGAGCAGTACTTC.